This T cell receptor (beta chain) comes out of a study of T cells after yellow fever vaccination. For TCR, cDNA came from 5'RACE template switching, which added a universal primer site and UMIs. MiXCR, applied by TCRdb to the 5' RACE reads, yields one record per CDR3 protein. The table shows hundreds of thousands of distinct CDR3 sequences, with approximately 13% occurring only once. Regarding the study as a whole: Most clones from primary vaccination resurfaced after the booster (nearly 97% CD4, 88% CD8).

The V gene lost 6 bases and the J gene lost 1 base, with 12 bases spanning the gap. Germline V gene lookup returns CDR1 DFQATT and CDR2 SNEGSKA (reference sequence). The CDR3 contains 14 residues. To note about this clonotype: Its antigen is not known.

J is TRBJ2-2 and V is TRBV20-1, with a tentative D call TRBD2 (5 bases). The specimen was PBMCs, collected on the day of the yellow fever booster vaccination. This receptor was identified in a man aged 25 to 45 who received the YFV17D yellow fever vaccine. CDR3 nucleotides: TGCAGTGCCCGCGGCACTAGGAACACCGGGGAGCTGTTTTTT. This gives the protein CSARGTRNTGELFF.